The clone carrying this T cell receptor (beta chain) was seen repeatedly, ten times or more. Antigen specificity is unknown. Germline and junction disagree at one end, which may indicate a read error. The authors used template switching to add a universal primer site and gave cDNA unique molecular identifiers. MiXCR, applied by TCRdb to the 5' RACE reads, yields one record per CDR3 protein. The sample records about 240,000 distinct CDR3 sequences, about 10% being singletons. These data belong to a study of identical twins. Study conclusions and caveats: The study found that models underestimated out-of-frame TCR alpha sharing in monozygotic twins. The study based its conclusions on cross-sectional statistical analysis and did not follow the same donors.

This CDR3 comprises 12 residues. Looked up from germline, CDR1 is MNHEY and CDR2 is SVGEGT. This clonotype was obtained from a middle-aged man in good health. The chain recombines TRBV6-2 or TRBV6-3 with TRBJ2-7, with TRBD2 matching over 13 bases. Source material: memory T cells sorted from blood. The CDR3 here is CASSTLAGGPHF. CDR3 nucleotide sequence: TGTGCCAGCAGCACACTAGCGGGAGGGCCACACTTC.